Presented here are 24 T cell receptor beta chains from one specimen sequenced in a study of early T cells in non-severe SARS-CoV-2 infection. TCRdb itself ran the 5' RACE reads through MiXCR, one entry per CDR3 protein. The sample has 75,000 or so distinct CDR3 sequences, around 15% seen once; the top ten hold about a tenth. Sequencing input: whole blood. Every receptor here comes from an adult who was a healthcare worker with PCR-confirmed SARS-CoV-2 infection or an uninfected control (not recorded which).

The rearrangement links TRBV2 to TRBJ1-6, with 8 bases that match TRBD1. V lost 5 bases to trimming and J lost 6 bases; unmatched junction nucleotides: 6. The CDR3 totals 15 residues. Germline V gene sequence: CDR1 SNHLY, CDR2 FYNNEI. CDR3 amino acids: CASSMDRAINSPLHF. CDR3 sequence (DNA): TGTGCCAGCAGTATGGACAGGGCCATTAATTCACCCCTCCACTTT.

The V and J genes are TRBV29-1 and TRBJ1-1; 7 bases align to TRBD1. The CDR3 sequence is 14 residues long. V was pared by 5 bases and J by 0 bases, with 6 bases of the junction left unmatched. CDR1 is SQVTM and CDR2 is ANQGSEA in the germline V gene. The CDR3 sequence is CSVYPGQLNTEAFF. The CDR3 nucleotides read TGCAGCGTTTACCCGGGACAGTTGAACACTGAAGCTTTCTTT. The full variable domain, with the rest looked up from reference TRBV29-1 and TRBJ1-1, is SAVISQKPSRDICQRGTSLTIQCQVDSQVTMMFWYRQQPGQSLTLIATANQGSEATYESGFVIDKFPISRPNLTFSTLTVSNMSPEDSSIYLCSVYPGQLNTEAFFGQGTRLTVV.

Ten or more counts support this clonotype. The chain recombines TRBV2 with TRBJ1-1; a weak D match, TRBD1 (5 bases). The V end was cut by 10 bases, the J end by 0 bases, with 21 bases between. In germline, CDR1 is SNHLY, CDR2 FYNNEI. This CDR3 comprises 16 residues. The CDR3 protein is CATRDGATLMNTEAFF. The CDR3 DNA is TGTGCCACAAGGGACGGGGCCACCCTAATGAACACTGAAGCTTTCTTT.

This clonotype turned up a few times. The chain joins TRBV12-3 or TRBV12-4 to TRBJ1-6, with D tentatively TRBD1 (5 bases). The germline V and J ends were trimmed by 6 bases and 6 bases, with 21 bases remaining between them. The CDR3 runs 17 residues. The CDR3: CASRASGWVRGNSPLHF. CDR3 in DNA: TGTGCCAGCAGGGCATCAGGGTGGGTAAGGGGTAATTCACCCCTCCACTTT.

The CDR3 DNA is TGTGCCAGCAGTCCGGGCCCGGCCCCCTACGAGCAGTACTTC. This codes for CASSPGPAPYEQYF. The gene calls are TRBV5-5 and TRBJ2-7; D uncertain. Trimming removed 5 bases from V and 2 bases from J, with 14 bases in between. Germline V gives CDR1 SGHKS, CDR2 YYEKEE (reference sequence). The CDR3 runs 14 residues.

The rearrangement links TRBV3-1 to TRBJ1-2; D is uncertain. The germline V and J ends were trimmed by 1 base and 0 bases, with 6 bases remaining between them. The CDR3 spans 14 residues. CDR1 and CDR2 from the germline V gene are LGHDT and YNNKEL (reference sequence). The CDR3 DNA is TGTGCCAGCAGCCAAGGACTCACTAACTATGGCTACACCTTC. This gives the protein CASSQGLTNYGYTF.

The J gene is TRBJ2-3, the V gene TRBV6-1; D remains unclear. CDR1 and CDR2 from the germline V gene are MNHNS and SASEGT. The CDR3 runs 13 residues. V shed 1 base and J shed 2 bases, with 4 bases lying between them. The CDR3 here is CASSEVFTDTQYF. The CDR3 DNA is TGTGCCAGCAGTGAAGTCTTCACAGATACGCAGTATTTT.

The J gene is TRBJ2-1, the V gene TRBV27; TRBD2 matches 8 bases. The CDR3 consists of 15 residues. With V trimmed by 7 bases and J by 4 bases, 9 bases remained unmatched. From germline, CDR1 is MNHEY and CDR2 SMNVEV (reference sequence). The CDR3 loop is CASIPGGPPYNEQFF. For the CDR3, the DNA is TGTGCCAGCATCCCGGGGGGGCCTCCTTACAATGAGCAGTTCTTC.

The chain has TRBV28 and TRBJ2-6; no clear D. This CDR3 region has 15 residues. The ends were cut back, 6 bases at V and 5 bases at J, with 14 bases in the middle. Germline V gene sequence: CDR1 MDHEN, CDR2 SYDVKM. The CDR3, as DNA: TGTGCCAGCAGGACTTACAGTGGGTGGGCCAACGTCCTGACTTTC. It yields the protein CASRTYSGWANVLTF.

This clonotype was counted between two and nine times. J is TRBJ2-7 and V is TRBV4-3; D tentatively reads TRBD1 or TRBD2 (5 bases each). The CDR3 spans 17 residues. The germline V gene has CDR1 LGHNA and CDR2 YSLEER. Deletions cut 0 bases from V and 7 bases from J, with 22 bases between. Here the CDR3 reads CASSQEGTPGFRGEQYF. As DNA, the CDR3 is TGCGCCAGCAGCCAAGAAGGGACCCCCGGCTTTAGGGGTGAGCAGTACTTC.

This clonotype came up a few times. The chain links TRBV29-1 to TRBJ1-1; D gene ambiguous. The CDR3 extends over 11 amino acids. Germline V gene data show CDR1 as SQVTM and CDR2 as ANQGSEA. Trimming removed 6 bases from V and 5 bases from J, with 10 bases in between. The CDR3 spells CSVIHQTEAFF. CDR3 coding DNA: TGCAGCGTAATACACCAAACTGAAGCTTTCTTT.

V and J are TRBV27 and TRBJ2-2; 8 bases are shared with TRBD2. The germline gives CDR1 MNHEY, CDR2 SMNVEV (reference sequence). The CDR3 contains 17 residues. The V and J ends lost 2 bases and 0 bases, in that order; junction bases with no gene match: 5. CDR3 nucleotides: TGTGCCAGCAGTTTAGCCCCGGGACTAGCGAACACCGGGGAGCTGTTTTTT. Translated: CASSLAPGLANTGELFF.

This clonotype was seen a handful of times. The J gene is TRBJ1-2, the V gene TRBV5-1; 8 nucleotides match TRBD1. J lost 3 bases, V lost 0 bases, and 7 bases had no gene match. CDR3 length: 16 amino acids. Germline V gene sequence: CDR1 SGHRS, CDR2 YFSETQ. The CDR3 is CASSLAIGQGDYGYTF. The CDR3 nucleotides read TGCGCCAGCAGCTTGGCCATCGGACAGGGCGACTATGGCTACACCTTC.

This sequence joins TRBV6-2 or TRBV6-3 and TRBJ2-6, with TRBD1 as a possible D gene (5 bases). CDR1 MNHEY and CDR2 SVGEGT come from the germline V gene. The length of the CDR3 is 15 residues. Deletions cut 5 bases from V and 1 base from J, with 9 bases between. CDR3 nucleotide sequence: TGTGCCAGCAGTATTCAGGGTTCTGGGGCCAACGTCCTGACTTTC. It codes for CASSIQGSGANVLTF.

This clonotype was seen a few times. The chain has TRBV3-1 and TRBJ2-1, with no clear D. Germline V gene lookup returns CDR1 LGHDT and CDR2 YNNKEL (reference sequence). With 3 bases removed from V and 0 bases from J, the gap between germline ends came to 15 bases. CDR3 length: 17 amino acids. The CDR3 sequence: CASSQSLDLSSYNEQFF. The CDR3 coding sequence is TGTGCCAGCAGCCAGTCCCTTGACTTGAGCTCCTACAATGAGCAGTTCTTC.

The chain has TRBV7-9 and TRBJ2-1; 7 positions agree with TRBD1. The ends lost 5 bases at V and 1 base at J; junction bases unmatched: 2. This CDR3 is 14 amino acids long. CDR1 is SEHNR and CDR2 is FQNEAQ in the germline V gene (reference sequence). The CDR3: CASSLQGSYNEQFF. CDR3 sequence (DNA): TGTGCCAGCAGCCTACAGGGGTCCTACAATGAGCAGTTCTTC.

This clonotype has only a few counts. This rearrangement joins TRBV3-1 to TRBJ2-2, with 9 positions matching TRBD1. This CDR3 contains 17 residues. Per germline, CDR1 LGHDT and CDR2 YNNKEL (reference sequence). V shed 4 bases and J 0 bases; nucleotides not matched to a gene: 6. This chain's CDR3 is CASSPGTGFPNTGELFF. As DNA, the CDR3 is TGTGCCAGCAGCCCCGGGACAGGGTTTCCGAACACCGGGGAGCTGTTTTTT.

This clonotype was seen at least ten times. The chain links TRBV29-1 to TRBJ2-1; TRBD1 matches 10 bases. Trimming at V came to 0 bases and at J to 6 bases, leaving 11 bases not matched to a gene. Germline values: CDR1 SQVTM, CDR2 ANQGSEA. The CDR3 covers 17 residues. The CDR3 DNA sequence: TGCAGCGTTGAAGATCTAGTGACAGGGGGCAAGGGCAATGAGCAGTTCTTC. As protein: CSVEDLVTGGKGNEQFF.

This clonotype was counted only a few times. The chain has TRBV6-2 or TRBV6-3 and TRBJ2-5, with D perhaps assigned TRBD1 or TRBD2 (5 bases each). The germline CDR1 and CDR2 sequences are MNHEY and SVGEGT. The V end was cut by 8 bases, the J end by 2 bases, with 18 bases between. There are 15 residues in the CDR3. The CDR3 DNA reads as TGTGCCAGCGGACTTCTTACCGGGACGCAAGAGACCCAGTACTTC. This sequence encodes CASGLLTGTQETQYF.

This clonotype has ten or more counts. The rearrangement joins TRBV3-1 to TRBJ1-4; D call uncertain. The length of the CDR3 is 14 residues. V lost 4 bases and J lost 4, with 10 bases in between. CDR1 LGHDT and CDR2 YNNKEL come from the germline V gene (reference sequence). For the CDR3, the DNA is TGTGCCAGCAGCCCCGGGCGAGGTAATGAAAAACTGTTTTTT. This codes for CASSPGRGNEKLFF. Using reference TRBV3-1 and TRBJ1-4 for the parts outside the CDR3, the full variable domain is DTAVSQTPKYLVTQMGNDKSIKCEQNLGHDTMYWYKQDSKKFLKIMFSYNNKELIINETVPNRFSPKSPDKAHLNLHINSLELGDSAVYFCASSPGRGNEKLFFGSGTQLSVL.

The chain links TRBV19 to TRBJ2-1; possibly TRBD2 for D (6 bases). Trimming removed 3 bases from V and 8 bases from J, with 20 bases in between. The CDR3 runs to 16 residues. The V gene's germline CDR1 is LNHDA and CDR2 SQIVND (reference sequence). The CDR3 DNA reads as TGTGCCAGTAGTATGTTGAGGGCGGGACCATTCGATGAGCAGTTCTTC. It specifies CASSMLRAGPFDEQFF.

This clonotype was found a few times. The V and J genes are TRBV20-1 and TRBJ1-6; D unclear. V was clipped by 2 bases and J by 5 bases, with 13 bases between them. There are 15 residues in the CDR3. Germline CDR1 is DFQATT and CDR2 is SNEGSKA (reference sequence). DNA of the CDR3: TGCAGTGCTAGAATAGGCCTCGCACATAATTCACCCCTCCACTTT. Translated: CSARIGLAHNSPLHF.

A few counts support this clonotype. The chain combines TRBV21-1 with TRBJ2-7; the table assigns TRBD1, which was not confirmed against the DNA. TRBV21-1 is described as a pseudogene. The CDR3 length is 16 residues. The CDR3 loop is CASSKGRWGSPYEQYF. The CDR3 region has the DNA TGTGCCAGCAGCAAAGGCCGTTGGGGCAGCCCCTACGAGCAGTACTTC.

This clonotype was counted a few times. This chain's CDR3 is CASSQDLNRGAGANVLTF. The DNA for the CDR3 is TGCGCCAGCAGCCAAGATTTGAACAGGGGAGCTGGGGCCAACGTCCTGACTTTC. This chain connects TRBV4-3 to TRBJ2-6; TRBD1 matches 7 bases. This CDR3 is 18 amino acids long. J gave up 2 bases and V 0 bases, and 7 bases lay outside the gene matches. The V gene's germline CDR1 is LGHNA and CDR2 YSLEER.